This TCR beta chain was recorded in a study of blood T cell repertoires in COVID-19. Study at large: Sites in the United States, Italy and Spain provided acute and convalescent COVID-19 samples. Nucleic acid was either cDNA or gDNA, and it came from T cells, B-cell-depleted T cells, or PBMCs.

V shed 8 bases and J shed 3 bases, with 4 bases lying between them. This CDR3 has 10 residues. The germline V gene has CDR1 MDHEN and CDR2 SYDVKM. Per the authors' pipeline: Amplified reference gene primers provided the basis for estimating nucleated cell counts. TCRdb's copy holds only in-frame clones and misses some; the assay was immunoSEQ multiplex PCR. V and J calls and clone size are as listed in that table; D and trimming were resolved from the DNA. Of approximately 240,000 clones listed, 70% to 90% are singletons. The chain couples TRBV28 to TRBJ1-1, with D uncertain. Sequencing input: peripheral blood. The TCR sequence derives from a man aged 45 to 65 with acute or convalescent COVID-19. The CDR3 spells CASQDTEAFF. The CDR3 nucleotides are TGTGCCAGCCAGGACACTGAAGCTTTCTTT.